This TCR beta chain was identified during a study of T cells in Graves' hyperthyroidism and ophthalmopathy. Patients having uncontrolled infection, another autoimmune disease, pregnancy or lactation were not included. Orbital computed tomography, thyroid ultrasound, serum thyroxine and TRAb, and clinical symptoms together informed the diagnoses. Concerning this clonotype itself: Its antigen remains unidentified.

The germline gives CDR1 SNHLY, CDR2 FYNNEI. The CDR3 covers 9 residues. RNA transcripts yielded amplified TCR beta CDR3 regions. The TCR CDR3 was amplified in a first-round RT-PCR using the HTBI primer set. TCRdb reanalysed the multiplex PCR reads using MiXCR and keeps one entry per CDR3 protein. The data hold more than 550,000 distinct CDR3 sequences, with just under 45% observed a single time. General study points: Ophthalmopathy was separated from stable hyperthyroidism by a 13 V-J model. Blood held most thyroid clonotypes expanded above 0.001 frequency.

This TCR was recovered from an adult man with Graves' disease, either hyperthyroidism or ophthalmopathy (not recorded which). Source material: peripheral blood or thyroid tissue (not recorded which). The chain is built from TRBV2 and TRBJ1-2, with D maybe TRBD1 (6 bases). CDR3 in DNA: TGTGCTAAGACAGGAGGCTACACCTTC. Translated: CAKTGGYTF.